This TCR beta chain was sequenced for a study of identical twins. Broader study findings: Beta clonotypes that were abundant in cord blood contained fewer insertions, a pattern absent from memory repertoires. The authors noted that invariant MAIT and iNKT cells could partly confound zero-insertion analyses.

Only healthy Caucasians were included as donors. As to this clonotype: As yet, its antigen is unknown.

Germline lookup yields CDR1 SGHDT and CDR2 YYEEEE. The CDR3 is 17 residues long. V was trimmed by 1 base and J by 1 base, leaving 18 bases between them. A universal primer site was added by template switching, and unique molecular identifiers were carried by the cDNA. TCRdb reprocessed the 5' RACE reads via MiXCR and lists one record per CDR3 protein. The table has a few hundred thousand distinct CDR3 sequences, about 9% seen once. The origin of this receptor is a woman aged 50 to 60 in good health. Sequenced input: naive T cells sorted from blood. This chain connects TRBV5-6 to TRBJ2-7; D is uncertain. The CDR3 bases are TGTGCCAGCAGCTTGAGCAAGTTCGGCCTTTCATCCTACGAGCAGTACGTC. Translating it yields CASSLSKFGLSSYEQYV.